This T cell receptor beta chain was identified in a study of T cell repertoires in cytomegalovirus infection. Background on the study: Matching HLA type and CMV infection were both indicated by public TCR beta signatures.

CDR3 length equals 14 residues. Between the trimmed V and J ends, which lost 6 bases and 2 bases, there was a span of 11 bases. Overall study findings and caveats: The study found HLA-C-restricted CMV-specific TCR beta clonotypes dominating the ex vivo response. Based on cumulative public TCR beta family frequency, carriers of CMV plus the relevant HLA were identified.

A single record per CDR3 protein comes from TCRdb applying MiXCR to the reads. Altogether 110,000 to 150,000 distinct CDR3 sequences are present, over 25% being singletons, with the ten largest covering around 50%. Only a few counts were recorded for this clonotype. The antigen remains undetermined. The sequencing used CD8+ T cells from cultured PBMCs, collected from culture after CMV antigen stimulation. The sequence was obtained from a human donor in good health (CMV status not recorded). Some clones in this sample may be carry-over from other donors' samples. The chain links TRBV12-3 or TRBV12-4 to TRBJ2-1, with D unresolved. The CDR3 DNA reads TGTGCCAGCAGGGCCGGGTCCCCCTACAATGAGCAGTTCTTC. This codes for CASRAGSPYNEQFF.